This T cell receptor beta chain came from a study of blood T cell repertoires in COVID-19. Background on the study: The origin of the acute and convalescent COVID-19 samples was the United States, Italy and Spain. T cells, B-cell-depleted T cells, or PBMCs provided the cDNA or gDNA that served as material.

Per the authors' pipeline: For nucleated cells, counts were estimated from reference gene primer amplification. Libraries were prepared by immunoSEQ multiplex PCR; TCRdb keeps only in-frame clonotypes and omits some of them. Clonal size and the V and J genes are those of that table, whereas D and trimming came from the DNA. The sample comprises approximately 300,000 clones, about nine tenths of which are singletons, and approximately 6.8% rests with the top ten. The Seattle patients joined while their infection was active and were tracked longitudinally afterward. The V gene end was trimmed by 5 bases and the J gene end by 3 bases; junction bases not matched to a gene: 5. In germline, CDR1 is GTSNPN, CDR2 SVGIG (reference sequence). The CDR3 totals 14 residues.

The chain employs TRBV30 and TRBJ2-2; TRBD1 aligns across 8 bases. Sample: peripheral blood. This clonotype was obtained from a woman in her 30s with COVID-19, enrolled during active disease. CDR3 loop: CAWAQGAHTGELFF. CDR3 bases: TGTGCCTGGGCCCAGGGGGCACACACCGGGGAGCTGTTTTTT.